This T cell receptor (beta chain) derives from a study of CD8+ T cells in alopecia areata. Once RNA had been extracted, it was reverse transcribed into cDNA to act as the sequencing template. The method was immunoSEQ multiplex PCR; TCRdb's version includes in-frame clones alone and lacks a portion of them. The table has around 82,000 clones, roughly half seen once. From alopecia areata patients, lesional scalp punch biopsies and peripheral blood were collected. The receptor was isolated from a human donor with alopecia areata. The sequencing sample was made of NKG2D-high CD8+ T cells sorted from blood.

This CDR3 is CASSSTTTDTQYF. For the CDR3, the DNA is TGTGCCAGCAGTTCTACAACGACAGATACGCAGTATTTT. The chain recombines TRBV27 with TRBJ2-3, with unresolved D. Germline lookup yields CDR1 MNHEY and CDR2 SMNVEV (reference sequence). The CDR3 has 13 residues. Trimming cost V 4 bases and J 3 bases, with 8 bases left between them.